The entry below gives a single TCR beta chain sequence along with its context. The CDR3 totals 13 residues. V was shortened by 5 bases and J by 2 bases, with 9 bases between the two germline ends. Germline lookup yields CDR1 SGHAT and CDR2 FQNNGV. Using immunoSEQ multiplex PCR, the repertoire was profiled, and TCRdb retains in-frame clones only, with some absent. Of some 44,000 clones detected, about three quarters appear once; the ten largest clones hold roughly 17%. The data were obtained in a study of control samples from healthy donors and cancer patients. The sequenced sample was formalin-fixed, paraffin-embedded tissue. The V gene is TRBV11-2, the J gene TRBJ1-1; a possible D gene is TRBD1 (6 bases). The receptor was isolated from a male donor with melanoma. The CDR3 DNA sequence: TGTGCCAGCAGCCCGACAGGAAACACTGAAGCTTTCTTT. Translation: CASSPTGNTEAFF.